The present T cell receptor beta chain was sequenced within a study of blood T cells in healthy people across ages. Across the whole study: Capture by template switching was about one barcoded beta molecule per two T cells.

Remarks on this clonotype: Its target is unknown.

Points from the study as a whole: Across the age range, TCR beta diversity per million T cells fell in a roughly linear way. The study found more naive CD4+ cells and higher diversity in long-lived than aged donors.

The authors ran a second PCR of 7 to 11 cycles using a sample-barcoded 5' primer and a J-beta primer mix. TCRdb itself ran the 5' RACE reads through MiXCR, one entry per CDR3 protein. This table holds around 970,000 distinct CDR3 sequences, about 51% found once. This CDR3 is built from 13 residues. The ends lost 5 bases at V and 9 bases at J; junction bases unmatched: 7. From germline, CDR1 is SGHAT and CDR2 FQNNGV. Sequenced: blood. This clonotype was obtained from an older woman in good health. The chain has TRBV11-2 and TRBJ2-1; 7 nucleotides match TRBD1. The CDR3 DNA sequence: TGTGCCAGCAGCATTACAGGGGTTAGTGAGCAGTTCTTC. This codes for CASSITGVSEQFF.